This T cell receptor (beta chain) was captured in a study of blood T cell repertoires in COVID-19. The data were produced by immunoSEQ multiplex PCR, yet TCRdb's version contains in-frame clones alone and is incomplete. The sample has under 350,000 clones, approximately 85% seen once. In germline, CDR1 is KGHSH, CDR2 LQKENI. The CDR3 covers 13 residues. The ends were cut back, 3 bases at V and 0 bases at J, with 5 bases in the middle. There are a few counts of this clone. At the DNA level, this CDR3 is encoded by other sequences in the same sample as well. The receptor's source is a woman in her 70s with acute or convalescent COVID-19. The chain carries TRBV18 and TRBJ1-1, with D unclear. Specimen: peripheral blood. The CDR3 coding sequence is TGTGCCAGCTCACCCGGGATGAACACTGAAGCTTTCTTT. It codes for CASSPGMNTEAFF.